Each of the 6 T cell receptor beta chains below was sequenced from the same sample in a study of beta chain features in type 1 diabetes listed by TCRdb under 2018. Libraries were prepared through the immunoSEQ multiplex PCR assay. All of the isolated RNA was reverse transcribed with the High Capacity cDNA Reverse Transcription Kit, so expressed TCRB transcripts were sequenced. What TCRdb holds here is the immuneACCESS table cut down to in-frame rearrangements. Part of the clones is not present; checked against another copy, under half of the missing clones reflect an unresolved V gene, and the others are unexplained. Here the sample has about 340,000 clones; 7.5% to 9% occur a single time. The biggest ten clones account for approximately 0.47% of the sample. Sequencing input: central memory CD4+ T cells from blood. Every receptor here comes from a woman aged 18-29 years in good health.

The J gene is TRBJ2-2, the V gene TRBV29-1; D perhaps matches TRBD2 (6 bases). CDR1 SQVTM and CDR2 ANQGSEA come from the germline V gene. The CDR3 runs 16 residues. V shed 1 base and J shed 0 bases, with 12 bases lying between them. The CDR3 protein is CSVEAGAGSNTGELFF. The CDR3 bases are TGCAGCGTTGAAGCGGGAGCAGGGTCGAACACCGGGGAGCTGTTTTTT.

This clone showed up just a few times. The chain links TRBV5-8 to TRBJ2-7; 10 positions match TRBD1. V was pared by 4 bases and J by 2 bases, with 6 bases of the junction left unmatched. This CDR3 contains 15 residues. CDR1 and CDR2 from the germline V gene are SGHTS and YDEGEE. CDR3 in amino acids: CASSRAGTGAYEQYF. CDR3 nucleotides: TGTGCCAGCAGCAGGGCCGGGACAGGGGCCTACGAGCAGTACTTC.

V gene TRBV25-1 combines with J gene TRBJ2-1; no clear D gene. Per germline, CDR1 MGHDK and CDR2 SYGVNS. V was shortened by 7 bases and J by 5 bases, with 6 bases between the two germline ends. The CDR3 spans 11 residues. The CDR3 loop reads CASNGHNEQFF. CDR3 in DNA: TGTGCCAGCAACGGTCACAATGAGCAGTTCTTC.

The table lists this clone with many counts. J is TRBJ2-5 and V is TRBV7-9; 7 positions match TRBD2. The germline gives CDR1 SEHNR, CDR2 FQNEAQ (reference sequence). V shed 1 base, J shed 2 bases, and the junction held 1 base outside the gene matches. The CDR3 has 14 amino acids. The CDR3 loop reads CASSLDSGQETQYF. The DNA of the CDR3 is TGTGCCAGCAGCTTAGATAGCGGGCAAGAGACCCAGTACTTC.

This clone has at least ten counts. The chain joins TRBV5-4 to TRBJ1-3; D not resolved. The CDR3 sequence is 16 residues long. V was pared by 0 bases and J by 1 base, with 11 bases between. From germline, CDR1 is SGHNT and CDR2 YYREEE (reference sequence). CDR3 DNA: TGTGCCAGCAGCTTGGGAGGCGGACGATCTGGAAACACCATATATTTT. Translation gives CASSLGGGRSGNTIYF.

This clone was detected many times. The CDR3 region has the DNA TGTGCCAGCAGTTACACGACAGGGAGGAATGGCTACACCTTC. Translation gives CASSYTTGRNGYTF. The chain links TRBV6-5 to TRBJ1-2; 7 nucleotides line up with TRBD1. Trimming removed 2 bases from V and 6 bases from J; junction bases left unmatched: 6. Germline V lookup: CDR1 MNHEY, CDR2 SVGAGI. The CDR3 consists of 14 residues.